This TCR beta chain was identified during a study of blood T cells in healthy people across ages. Study observations and caveats: The percentage of naive T cells correlated strongly with TCR beta diversity. Both higher diversity and more naive CD4+ cells marked long-lived donors when set against aged donors.

Trimming shortened V by 6 bases and J by 5 bases, and 16 bases separated the two germline ends. Germline CDR1 reads SNHLY; CDR2 reads FYNNEI. The CDR3 has 14 residues. Together with a sample-barcoded 5' primer, a J-beta primer mix was included in a second PCR lasting about 7 to 12 cycles. TCRdb recomputed calls from the 5' RACE reads with MiXCR, one row per CDR3 protein. The sample holds 1.5 million to 2 million distinct CDR3 sequences, approximately 28% seen once. This clonotype was recorded many times. The antigen is not known. The chain is built from TRBV2 and TRBJ2-5, with D possibly TRBD2 on 5 matching bases. This TCR came from a woman aged 30 to 39 in good health. The sample was blood. The CDR3 DNA reads TGTGCCAGCAGGAACCTGGTGTCGGGGGAGACCCAGTACTTC. Protein: CASRNLVSGETQYF.